The sequence of this TCR beta chain was determined in a study of response to subunit inactivated influenza vaccine. Each CDR3 protein gets one entry after TCRdb re-called the RT-PCR reads with MiXCR. This sample has around 500,000 distinct CDR3 sequences, with 9.5% to 12% found just once. Trimming took 1 base from V and 4 from J, leaving 7 bases between them. Germline lookup yields CDR1 SGDLS and CDR2 YYNGEE. The CDR3 has 13 residues. Study outcomes and limitations: That few new T cells are recruited by each seasonal influenza vaccination was the authors' suggestion.

About this clonotype itself: Its antigen is still unknown.

The sample consisted of PBMCs from blood, taken about 40 days after vaccination. The chain links TRBV9 to TRBJ2-3; a possible D gene is TRBD2 (5 bases). This receptor was obtained from a man over 45 who received an inactivated influenza vaccine. DNA of the CDR3: TGTGCCAGCAGCGTATGGAGGTCAGATACGCAGTATTTT. It encodes CASSVWRSDTQYF.